Below are 24 T cell receptor beta chains sequenced from a single sample in a study of beta chain features in type 1 diabetes. General study points: Shorter TCRB CDR3s, moderately but significantly so, were found in Type 1 diabetes patients in all four CD4+ subsets.

Antigens of these TCRs are unknown. Reverse transcribing all isolated RNA meant expressed TCRB transcripts were sequenced. Here immunoSEQ multiplex PCR was the method, and the copy in TCRdb shows in-frame clones only, minus some. The sample records roughly 280,000 clones, approximately 25% being singletons. The material sequenced was naive CD4+ T cells from blood. The receptors here all came from a woman aged 25 to 39 with type 1 diabetes.

This clone was seen a few times. This chain uses TRBV29-1 with TRBJ2-5; 7 bases are shared with TRBD1. The CDR3 is made up of 12 amino acids. V shed 4 bases and J 3 bases; nucleotides not matched to a gene: 2. Germline loops: CDR1 SQVTM, CDR2 ANQGSEA. The CDR3 protein is CSVGTGEETQYF. CDR3 DNA: TGCAGCGTTGGGACAGGCGAAGAGACCCAGTACTTC.

This clone was counted a few times. The chain joins TRBV5-1 to TRBJ1-1, with TRBD1 matching 9 bases. CDR1 is SGHRS and CDR2 is YFSETQ in the germline V gene. The V and J ends lost 0 bases and 1 base, in that order; junction bases with no gene match: 7. This CDR3 comprises 17 residues. CDR3 protein: CASSLGQGEGWNTEAFF. The CDR3, as DNA: TGCGCCAGCAGCTTGGGACAGGGGGAAGGGTGGAACACTGAAGCTTTCTTT.

The V gene is TRBV9, the J gene TRBJ2-7; possibly TRBD1 for D (6 bases). There are 15 residues in the CDR3. Trimming shortened V by 3 bases and J by 4 bases, and 17 bases separated the two germline ends. CDR1 and CDR2 from the germline V gene are SGDLS and YYNGEE. The chain's CDR3 is CASSEAPGEWYEQYF. The CDR3 region has the DNA TGTGCCAGCAGCGAAGCTCCAGGGGAATGGTACGAGCAGTACTTC. Using reference TRBV9 and TRBJ2-7 for the parts outside the CDR3, the full variable domain is DSGVTQTPKHLITATGQRVTLRCSPRSGDLSVYWYQQSLDQGLQFLIQYYNGEERAKGNILERFSAQQFPDLHSELNLSSLELGDSALYFCASSEAPGEWYEQYFGPGTRLTVT.

This clone was observed a handful of times. This sequence joins TRBV29-1 and TRBJ2-1; TRBD2 matches 13 bases. The CDR3 has 13 amino acids. The trim removed 8 bases at V and 10 bases at J, leaving 8 bases unmatched. The V gene's germline CDR1 is SQVTM and CDR2 ANQGSEA. The CDR3 DNA sequence: TGCAGCCTAGGGACTAGCGGGAAATTAGAGCAGTTCTTC. Protein sequence: CSLGTSGKLEQFF.

This clone has only a few counts. Other DNA sequences in this sample translate to the same CDR3. This rearrangement joins TRBV30 to TRBJ2-5; 9 nucleotides line up with TRBD2. The CDR3 is 14 residues long. V lost 0 bases and J lost 4; bases outside the gene matches: 3. The germline V gene encodes CDR1 GTSNPN and CDR2 SVGIG (reference sequence). The CDR3 is CAWSVAGGRETQYF. CDR3 sequence (DNA): TGTGCCTGGAGTGTAGCGGGGGGCAGAGAGACCCAGTACTTC.

This clone has more than one count but fewer than ten. The rearrangement links TRBV29-1 to TRBJ2-5, with D unclear. V lost 4 bases to trimming and J lost 5 bases, with 14 bases between them. The CDR3 is made up of 13 amino acids. In germline, CDR1 is SQVTM, CDR2 ANQGSEA. The CDR3 bases are TGCAGCGTTGGGTGGTCAAGCCGGGAGACCCAGTACTTC. Protein: CSVGWSSRETQYF.

V gene TRBV29-1 combines with J gene TRBJ2-1, with D perhaps matching TRBD2 (6 bases). This CDR3 is built from 14 residues. Germline-derived CDR1 and CDR2 are SQVTM and ANQGSEA. The V and J ends lost 4 bases and 2 bases respectively, with 12 bases between them. CDR3 region: CSVARGIAYNEQFF. Here the CDR3 DNA reads TGCAGCGTTGCCCGGGGGATAGCCTACAATGAGCAGTTCTTC.

The chain carries TRBV14 and TRBJ1-1; D gene uncertain. V was trimmed by 3 bases and J by 3 bases, leaving 11 bases between them. The CDR3 spans 14 residues. The germline gives CDR1 SGHDN, CDR2 FVKESK. CDR3 bases: TGTGCCAGCAGCCACCGAGGCCTACACACTGAAGCTTTCTTT. Its protein is CASSHRGLHTEAFF.

The CDR3 region has the DNA TGTGCCATCACGGGACAGGGAGATTCCCACGAGCAGTACTTC. Its translation: CAITGQGDSHEQYF. This chain joins TRBV10-3 and TRBJ2-7; 9 bases map to TRBD1. The trim removed 7 bases at V and 5 bases at J, leaving 9 bases unmatched. CDR3 size: 14 residues. Germline CDR1 and CDR2: ENHRY and SYGVKD.

V gene TRBV11-2 combines with J gene TRBJ2-1; TRBD1 matches 10 bases. Germline CDR1 is SGHAT and CDR2 is FQNNGV. This CDR3 contains 15 residues. The V and J ends lost 3 bases and 4 bases, in that order; junction bases with no gene match: 3. The CDR3 reads CASSFQGQGYNEQFF. The CDR3 coding sequence is TGTGCCAGCAGCTTCCAGGGACAGGGGTACAATGAGCAGTTCTTC.

The rearrangement uses TRBV9 and TRBJ2-3; weak D call: TRBD1 (5 bases). The CDR3 length is 14 residues. V was clipped by 4 bases and J by 2 bases, with 11 bases between them. Germline CDR1 is SGDLS and CDR2 is YYNGEE. CDR3 DNA: TGTGCCAGCAGCCGAACAGGTTACACAGATACGCAGTATTTT. It yields the protein CASSRTGYTDTQYF.

The J gene is TRBJ2-7, the V gene TRBV15, with D possibly being TRBD2 (6 bases). The germline V gene encodes CDR1 LNHNV and CDR2 YYDKDF (reference sequence). V was shortened by 3 bases and J by 1 base, with 13 bases between the two germline ends. The CDR3 loop spans 15 amino acids. The CDR3 here is CATSSRPGLSYEQYF. The CDR3 nucleotides read TGTGCCACCAGCAGCCGACCGGGACTGTCCTACGAGCAGTACTTC.

This clone was recorded once. The CDR3 bases are TGCAGCGTTTATAACAGGATGAACACTGAAGCTTTCTTT. It encodes CSVYNRMNTEAFF. This chain links TRBV29-1 with TRBJ1-1; maybe TRBD1 (5 bases). Trimming took 5 bases from V and 0 from J, leaving 10 bases between them. The CDR3 runs 13 residues. CDR1 SQVTM and CDR2 ANQGSEA come from the germline V gene.

J is TRBJ2-1 and V is TRBV4-2, with 8 nucleotides matching TRBD2. The germline CDR1 and CDR2 sequences are LGHNA and YNFKEQ. V was clipped by 4 bases and J by 1 base; unmatched bases: 3. This CDR3 spans 15 amino acids. CDR3 sequence (DNA): TGTGCCAGCAGCCCCCAGCGGGAGTCCTACAATGAGCAGTTCTTC. Residues: CASSPQRESYNEQFF.

This clone was recorded a few times. This chain uses TRBV29-1 with TRBJ1-1; no clear D gene. The CDR3 extends over 11 amino acids. CDR1 SQVTM and CDR2 ANQGSEA come from the germline V gene. V dropped 4 bases and J dropped 3 bases, with 6 bases sitting between them. The CDR3 DNA reads as TGCAGCGTTGCCGGGGACACTGAAGCTTTCTTT. Protein product: CSVAGDTEAFF. The full variable domain, rest sourced from reference TRBV29-1 and TRBJ1-1, is SAVISQKPSRDICQRGTSLTIQCQVDSQVTMMFWYRQQPGQSLTLIATANQGSEATYESGFVIDKFPISRPNLTFSTLTVSNMSPEDSSIYLCSVAGDTEAFFGQGTRLTVV.

This chain uses TRBV28 with TRBJ1-2; D may be TRBD1 (6 bases). This CDR3 spans 16 amino acids. Trimming cost V 3 bases and J 0 bases, with 14 bases left between them. The germline V gene has CDR1 MDHEN and CDR2 SYDVKM. As DNA, the CDR3 is TGTGCCAGCAGTTTTGCAGGGGTATATCCTAACTATGGCTACACCTTC. Its protein is CASSFAGVYPNYGYTF.

The gene calls are TRBV11-2 and TRBJ1-1; D remains ambiguous. This CDR3 region has 17 residues. Trimming removed 0 bases at V and 0 bases at J, with 14 bases between. Germline-derived CDR1 and CDR2 are SGHAT and FQNNGV. The CDR3 sequence is CASSLDLEHSMNTEAFF. CDR3 coding DNA: TGTGCCAGCAGCTTAGATTTAGAACACAGCATGAACACTGAAGCTTTCTTT.

V is TRBV30 and J is TRBJ2-2; 13 nucleotides line up with TRBD2. Germline CDR1 reads GTSNPN; CDR2 reads SVGIG (reference sequence). The J segment lost 1 base and the V segment lost 8 bases, leaving 4 bases of the junction unmatched. The CDR3 is 15 residues long. For the CDR3, the DNA is TGTGCCACGGGACTAGCGGGGATGAACACCGGGGAGCTGTTTTTT. Translation gives CATGLAGMNTGELFF.

The J gene is TRBJ2-5, the V gene TRBV6-4; a weak D match, TRBD1 (5 bases). The V gene's germline CDR1 is MRHNA and CDR2 SNTAGT. Deletions cut 6 bases from V and 1 base from J, with 12 bases between. CDR3 length: 14 amino acids. The CDR3 reads CASRARGSQETQYF. CDR3 nucleotides: TGTGCCAGCAGAGCTAGGGGAAGCCAAGAGACCCAGTACTTC.

The chain combines TRBV5-4 with TRBJ2-1; TRBD1 is a possible D gene (6 bases). Between the trimmed V and J ends, which lost 4 bases and 3 bases, there was a span of 14 bases. From germline, CDR1 is SGHNT and CDR2 YYREEE (reference sequence). The CDR3 runs 15 residues. CDR3 sequence: CASSAAGAGYNEQFF. In DNA, the CDR3 is TGTGCCAGCAGCGCTGCAGGGGCCGGCTACAATGAGCAGTTCTTC.

V gene TRBV30 combines with J gene TRBJ2-3; D may be TRBD2 (5 bases). V lost 5 bases and J 11 bases, leaving 14 bases between the germline ends. Germline values: CDR1 GTSNPN, CDR2 SVGIG (reference sequence). The CDR3 covers 11 residues. Here the CDR3 DNA reads TGTGCCTGGCAACTAGGTTTGATGCAGTATTTT. Translated, it gives CAWQLGLMQYF.

This clone has only a few counts. The genes are TRBV9 and TRBJ2-7; 10 positions match TRBD1. J gave up 3 bases and V 4 bases, and 10 bases lay outside the gene matches. The germline V gene encodes CDR1 SGDLS and CDR2 YYNGEE. The CDR3 extends over 16 amino acids. The CDR3 reads CASSLVPGQGIYEQYF. CDR3 DNA: TGTGCCAGCAGCTTAGTGCCGGGACAGGGGATCTACGAGCAGTACTTC.

This clone was seen a handful of times. This rearrangement joins TRBV18 to TRBJ2-5; TRBD2 might be the D (5 bases). From germline, CDR1 is KGHSH and CDR2 LQKENI. Between the trimmed V and J ends, which lost 4 bases and 5 bases, there was a span of 17 bases. The CDR3 covers 15 residues. The CDR3: CASSLGSGGEETQYF. The CDR3 coding sequence is TGTGCCAGCTCACTAGGAAGCGGAGGCGAGGAGACCCAGTACTTC.

This clone was found a few times. The V gene is TRBV2, the J gene TRBJ2-7; 7 nucleotides line up with TRBD2. V shed 6 bases and J 6 bases; nucleotides not matched to a gene: 8. Per germline, CDR1 SNHLY and CDR2 FYNNEI. The CDR3 spans 13 residues. CDR3 sequence reads: CASSAAGRVEQYF. The CDR3 DNA is TGTGCCAGCAGCGCGGCAGGGAGGGTCGAGCAGTACTTC.